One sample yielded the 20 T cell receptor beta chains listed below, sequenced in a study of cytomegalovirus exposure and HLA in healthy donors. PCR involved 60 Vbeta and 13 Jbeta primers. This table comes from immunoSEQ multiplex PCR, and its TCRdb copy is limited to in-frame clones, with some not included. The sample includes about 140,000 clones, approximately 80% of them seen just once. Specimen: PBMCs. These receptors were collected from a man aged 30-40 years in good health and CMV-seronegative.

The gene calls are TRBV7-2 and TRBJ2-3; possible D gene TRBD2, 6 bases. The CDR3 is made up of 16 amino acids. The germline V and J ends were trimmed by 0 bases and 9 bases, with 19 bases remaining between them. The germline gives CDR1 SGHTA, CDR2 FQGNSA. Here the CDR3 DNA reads TGTGCCAGCAGCTTAGCACCTGGCGGGGACCTAATCACGCAGTATTTT. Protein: CASSLAPGGDLITQYF.

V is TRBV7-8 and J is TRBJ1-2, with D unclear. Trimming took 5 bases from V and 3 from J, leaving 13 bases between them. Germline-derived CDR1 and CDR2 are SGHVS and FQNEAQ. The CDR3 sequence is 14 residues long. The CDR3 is CASSLDWGDYGYTF. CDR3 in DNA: TGTGCCAGCAGCCTAGACTGGGGAGACTATGGCTACACCTTC.

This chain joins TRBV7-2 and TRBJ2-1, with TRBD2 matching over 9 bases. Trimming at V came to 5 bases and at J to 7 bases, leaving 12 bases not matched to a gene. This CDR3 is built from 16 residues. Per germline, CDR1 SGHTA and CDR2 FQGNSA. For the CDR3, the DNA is TGTGCCAGCAGCCTTCTAGCGGGAACTGTAGTAAATGAGCAGTTCTTC. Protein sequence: CASSLLAGTVVNEQFF.

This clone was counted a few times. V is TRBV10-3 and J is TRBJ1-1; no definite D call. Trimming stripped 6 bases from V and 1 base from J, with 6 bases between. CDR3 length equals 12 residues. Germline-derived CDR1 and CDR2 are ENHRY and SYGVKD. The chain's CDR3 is CAIRHSNTEAFF. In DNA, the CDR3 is TGTGCCATCAGACATTCGAACACTGAAGCTTTCTTT.

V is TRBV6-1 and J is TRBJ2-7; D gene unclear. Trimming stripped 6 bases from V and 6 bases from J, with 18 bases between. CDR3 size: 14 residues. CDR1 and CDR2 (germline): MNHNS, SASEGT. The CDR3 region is CASSPPQAPREQYF. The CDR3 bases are TGTGCCAGCAGCCCCCCGCAGGCACCTCGCGAGCAGTACTTC.

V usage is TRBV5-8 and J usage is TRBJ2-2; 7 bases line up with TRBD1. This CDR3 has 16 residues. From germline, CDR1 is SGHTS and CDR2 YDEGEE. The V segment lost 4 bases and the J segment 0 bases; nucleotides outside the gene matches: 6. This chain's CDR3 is CASSPGTVANTGELFF. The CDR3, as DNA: TGTGCCAGCAGCCCCGGGACAGTTGCGAACACCGGGGAGCTGTTTTTT.

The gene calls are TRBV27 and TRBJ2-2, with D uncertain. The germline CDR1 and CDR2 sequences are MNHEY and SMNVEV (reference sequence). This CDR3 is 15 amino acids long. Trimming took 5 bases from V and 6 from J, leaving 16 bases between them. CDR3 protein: CASSPAIFDSGELFF. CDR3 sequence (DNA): TGTGCCAGCAGTCCAGCGATTTTTGATTCCGGGGAGCTGTTTTTT.

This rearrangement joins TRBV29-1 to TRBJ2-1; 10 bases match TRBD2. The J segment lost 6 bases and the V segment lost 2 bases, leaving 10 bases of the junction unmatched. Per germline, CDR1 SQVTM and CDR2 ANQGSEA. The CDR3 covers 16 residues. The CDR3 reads CSVELLAGAHSNEQFF. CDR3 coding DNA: TGCAGCGTTGAACTGCTAGCGGGAGCCCATAGCAATGAGCAGTTCTTC.

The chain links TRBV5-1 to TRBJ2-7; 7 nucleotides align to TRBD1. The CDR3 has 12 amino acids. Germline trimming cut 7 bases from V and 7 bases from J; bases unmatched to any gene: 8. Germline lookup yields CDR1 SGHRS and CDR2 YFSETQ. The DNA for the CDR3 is TGCGCCAGCCGGAATGGGGGACAGGAGCAGTACTTC. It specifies CASRNGGQEQYF. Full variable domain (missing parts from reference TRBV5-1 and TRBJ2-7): KAGVTQTPRYLIKTRGQQVTLSCSPISGHRSVSWYQQTPGQGLQFLFEYFSETQRNKGNFPGRFSGRQFSNSRSEMNVSTLELGDSALYLCASRNGGQEQYFGPGTRLTVT.

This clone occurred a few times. The CDR3 nucleotides read TGTGCCAGCAGCCCGTTGAGGTATGAAGCTTTCTTT. It yields the protein CASSPLRYEAFF. This chain uses TRBV7-6 with TRBJ1-1; D not resolved. Germline CDR1 SGHVS, CDR2 FNYEAQ. The CDR3 runs 12 residues. Deletions cut 5 bases from V and 7 bases from J, with 11 bases between. Drawing the rest from reference TRBV7-6 and TRBJ1-1, the complete variable domain is GAGVSQSPRYKVTKRGQDVALRCDPISGHVSLYWYRQALGQGPEFLTYFNYEAQQDKSGLPNDRFSAERPEGSISTLTIQRTEQRDSAMYRCASSPLRYEAFFGQGTRLTVV.

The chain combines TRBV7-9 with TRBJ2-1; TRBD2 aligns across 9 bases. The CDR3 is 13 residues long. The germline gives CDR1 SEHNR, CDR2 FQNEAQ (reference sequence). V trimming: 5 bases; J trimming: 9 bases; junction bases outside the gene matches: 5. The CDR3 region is CASSGGLALEQFF. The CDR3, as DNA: TGTGCCAGCAGCGGGGGACTAGCTCTTGAGCAGTTCTTC.

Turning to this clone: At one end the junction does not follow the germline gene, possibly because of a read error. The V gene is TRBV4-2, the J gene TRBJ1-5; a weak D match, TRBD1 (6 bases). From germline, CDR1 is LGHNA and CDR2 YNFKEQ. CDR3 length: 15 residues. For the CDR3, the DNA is TGTGCCAGCAGGCAAGCGGCGGGGGCCGGGCAGCCCCAGCATTTT. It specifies CASRQAAGAGQPQHF.

This chain's CDR3 is CASMWPSPGGYTF. CDR3 in DNA: TGTGCCAGTATGTGGCCATCGCCGGGGGGCTACACCTTC. The chain links TRBV19 to TRBJ1-2, with no clear D. The CDR3 contains 13 residues. Deletions cut 7 bases from V and 8 bases from J, with 17 bases between. Germline assignment: CDR1 LNHDA and CDR2 SQIVND (reference sequence).

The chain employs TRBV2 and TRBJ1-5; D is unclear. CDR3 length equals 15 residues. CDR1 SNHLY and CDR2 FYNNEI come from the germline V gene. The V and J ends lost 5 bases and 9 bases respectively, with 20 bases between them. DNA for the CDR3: TGTGCCAGCAGTCCAAACACCGAGGGTTTTGGGCCCCAGCATTTT. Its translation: CASSPNTEGFGPQHF.

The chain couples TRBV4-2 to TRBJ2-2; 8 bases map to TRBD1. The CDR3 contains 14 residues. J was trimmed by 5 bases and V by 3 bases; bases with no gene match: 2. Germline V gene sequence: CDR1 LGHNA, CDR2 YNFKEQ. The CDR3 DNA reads TGTGCCAGCAGCCACGACAGGGGAACCGGGGAGCTGTTTTTT. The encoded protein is CASSHDRGTGELFF.

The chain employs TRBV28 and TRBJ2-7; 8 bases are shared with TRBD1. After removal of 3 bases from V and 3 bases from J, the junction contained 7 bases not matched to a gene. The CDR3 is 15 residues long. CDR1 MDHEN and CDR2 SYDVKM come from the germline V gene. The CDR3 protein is CASSLGGTGRYEQYF. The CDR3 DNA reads TGTGCCAGCAGTTTGGGTGGGACAGGACGCTACGAGCAGTACTTC.

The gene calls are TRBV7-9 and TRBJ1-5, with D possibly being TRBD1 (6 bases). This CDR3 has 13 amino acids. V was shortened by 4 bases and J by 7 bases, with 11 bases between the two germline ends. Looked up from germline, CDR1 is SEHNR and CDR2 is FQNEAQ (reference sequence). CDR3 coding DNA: TGTGCCAGCAGCTCTACAGGGAACCAGCCCCAGCATTTT. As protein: CASSSTGNQPQHF.

The CDR3 DNA follows: TGTGCCAGCAGTTTATACGACACTCTCAATGAGCAGTTCTTC. Translated, it gives CASSLYDTLNEQFF. This chain links TRBV27 with TRBJ2-1; no clear D. Germline CDR1 MNHEY, CDR2 SMNVEV (reference sequence). V lost 1 base and J lost 6, with 10 bases in between. The CDR3 covers 14 residues.

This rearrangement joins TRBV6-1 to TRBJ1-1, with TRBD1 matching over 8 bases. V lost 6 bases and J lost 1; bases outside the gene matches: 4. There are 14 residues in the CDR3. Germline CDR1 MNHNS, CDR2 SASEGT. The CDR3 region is CASSWGTGNTEAFF. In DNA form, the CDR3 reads TGTGCCAGCAGCTGGGGGACAGGGAACACTGAAGCTTTCTTT.

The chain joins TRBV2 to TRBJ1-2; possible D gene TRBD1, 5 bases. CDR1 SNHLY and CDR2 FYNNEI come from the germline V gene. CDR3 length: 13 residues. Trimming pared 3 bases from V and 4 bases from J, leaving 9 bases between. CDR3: CASSEGGIYGYTF. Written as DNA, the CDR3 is TGTGCCAGCAGTGAGGGGGGGATCTATGGCTACACCTTC.